The 25 T cell receptor beta chains in this list originate from one sample, sequenced in a study of blood T cell repertoires in COVID-19. This table comes from immunoSEQ multiplex PCR, and its TCRdb copy is limited to in-frame clones, with some not included. The table records some 60,000 clones, almost 90% of them present only once. Sequencing was performed on peripheral blood. The receptors were gathered from a man in his sixties with acute or convalescent COVID-19.

V and J are TRBV7-3 and TRBJ2-1; D gene ambiguous. Trimming shortened V by 5 bases and J by 5 bases, and 19 bases separated the two germline ends. CDR1 is SGHTA, CDR2 FQGTGA, per germline. The CDR3 consists of 16 residues. In DNA, the CDR3 is TGTGCCAGCAGCCTAAACACACTACTGATCGACAATGAGCAGTTCTTC. Residues: CASSLNTLLIDNEQFF.

V is TRBV27 and J is TRBJ2-1, with a tentative D call TRBD2 (6 bases). With 4 bases removed from V and 2 bases from J, the gap between germline ends came to 9 bases. CDR3 length: 14 amino acids. Germline CDR1 and CDR2: MNHEY and SMNVEV (reference sequence). As DNA, the CDR3 is TGTGCCAGCAGTTCACCGGGGGCCTACAATGAGCAGTTCTTC. This sequence encodes CASSSPGAYNEQFF.

This rearrangement joins TRBV21-1 to TRBJ2-7; the table's TRBD1 call for D was not verified on the DNA. TRBV21-1 is noted as a pseudogene. The CDR3 runs 13 residues. As DNA, the CDR3 is TGTGCCAGCAGCAAAAATCAGGACTACGAGCAGTACTTC. It translates to CASSKNQDYEQYF.

The chain links TRBV5-1 to TRBJ2-1; 9 bases agree with TRBD2. V gave up 4 bases and J gave up 7 bases; unmatched junction bases: 9. This CDR3 is 15 amino acids long. CDR1 and CDR2 (germline): SGHRS, YFSETQ. The CDR3 DNA is TGCGCCAGCAGCCAACTAGCGGGTTGGGTGAATGAGCAGTTCTTC. Encoded protein: CASSQLAGWVNEQFF.

The chain uses TRBV11-2 and TRBJ2-7; D uncertain. V lost 5 bases to trimming and J lost 4 bases, with 12 bases between them. The CDR3 runs 13 residues. Germline-derived CDR1 and CDR2 are SGHAT and FQNNGV. CDR3 coding DNA: TGTGCCAGCAGCCCTCTGAGGCGTTACGAGCAGTACTTC. It yields the protein CASSPLRRYEQYF.

This sequence joins TRBV7-9 and TRBJ2-3, with 10 positions matching TRBD2. V dropped 4 bases and J dropped 2; count of bases not matched to a gene: 6. The germline V gene has CDR1 SEHNR and CDR2 FQNEAQ (reference sequence). The CDR3 loop spans 16 amino acids. The CDR3 loop is CASSSSSGGPTDTQYF. CDR3 coding DNA: TGTGCCAGCAGCTCCTCTAGCGGGGGTCCCACAGATACGCAGTATTTT.

This clone was picked up one time. V gene TRBV5-1 combines with J gene TRBJ2-5; a possible D gene is TRBD1 (6 bases). This CDR3 is built from 13 residues. Germline CDR1 is SGHRS and CDR2 is YFSETQ. Trimming pared 5 bases from V and 4 bases from J, leaving 12 bases between. CDR3 nucleotides: TGCGCCAGCAGGCACTGGGGGCGAGAGACCCAGTACTTC. Amino acids: CASRHWGRETQYF.

V is TRBV19 and J is TRBJ2-1; 9 positions agree with TRBD2. This CDR3 is built from 14 residues. V shed 6 bases, J shed 9 bases, and the junction held 9 bases outside the gene matches. CDR1 is LNHDA and CDR2 is SQIVND in the germline V gene (reference sequence). CDR3 sequence: CASSRIAGEAEQFF. In DNA form, the CDR3 reads TGTGCCAGTAGCCGGATAGCGGGAGAAGCTGAGCAGTTCTTC.

The V gene is TRBV6-5, the J gene TRBJ2-7; possible D gene TRBD2, 5 bases. With 2 bases removed from V and 3 bases from J, the gap between germline ends came to 8 bases. CDR3 length: 13 amino acids. Germline lookup yields CDR1 MNHEY and CDR2 SVGAGI. CDR3 sequence reads: CASSYRGNYEQYF. The CDR3 DNA reads as TGTGCCAGCAGTTACAGAGGGAACTACGAGCAGTACTTC.

The chain employs TRBV28 and TRBJ1-1; D unresolved. Germline V CDR1 and CDR2: MDHEN, SYDVKM. V gave up 10 bases and J gave up 7 bases, with 10 bases separating them. The CDR3 totals 10 residues. CDR3 amino acids: CATGRVEAFF. CDR3 DNA sequence: TGTGCCACTGGTCGGGTTGAAGCTTTCTTT.

This clone was observed a single time. The J gene is TRBJ2-3, the V gene TRBV28; 14 bases are shared with TRBD2. The CDR3 has 17 amino acids. Germline trimming cut 3 bases from V and 4 bases from J; bases unmatched to any gene: 6. The germline CDR1 and CDR2 sequences are MDHEN and SYDVKM. The CDR3 DNA is TGTGCCAGCAGTTTTCCCGGGACTAGCGGGAGTTCAGATACGCAGTATTTT. Protein sequence: CASSFPGTSGSSDTQYF.

The chain links TRBV10-2 to TRBJ2-6, with a possible D match to TRBD1 (5 bases). CDR3 size: 16 residues. V shed 6 bases and J shed 0 bases, with 12 bases lying between them. Germline loops: CDR1 WSHSY, CDR2 SAAADI. The CDR3 region is CASSEGQYSGANVLTF. CDR3 DNA: TGCGCCAGCAGCGAAGGACAATACTCTGGGGCCAACGTCCTGACTTTC.

CDR3 sequence: CASSDRGNEQFF. CDR3 bases: TGTGCCAGCAGCGACAGGGGCAATGAGCAGTTCTTC. V gene TRBV7-9 combines with J gene TRBJ2-1; 8 bases map to TRBD1. This CDR3 spans 12 amino acids. Germline V lookup: CDR1 SEHNR, CDR2 FQNEAQ (reference sequence). V was pared by 5 bases and J by 6 bases, with 0 bases of the junction left unmatched.

This clone has a single count. The genes are TRBV2 and TRBJ2-5; 7 positions match TRBD2. The ends lost 4 bases at V and 2 bases at J; junction bases unmatched: 7. This CDR3 is 15 amino acids long. Germline V gene lookup returns CDR1 SNHLY and CDR2 FYNNEI. CDR3 in amino acids: CASSGGGASQETQYF. CDR3 sequence (DNA): TGTGCCAGCAGTGGGGGGGGAGCCTCGCAAGAGACCCAGTACTTC. The complete variable domain, with remaining parts taken from reference TRBV2 and TRBJ2-5, reads EPEVTQTPSHQVTQMGQEVILRCVPISNHLYFYWYRQILGQKVEFLVSFYNNEISEKSEIFDDQFSVERPDGSNFTLKIRSTKLEDSAMYFCASSGGGASQETQYFGPGTRLLVL.

The rearrangement links TRBV18 to TRBJ2-7, with a weak D call TRBD1 (6 bases). The V and J ends lost 0 bases and 8 bases respectively, with 17 bases between them. The V gene's germline CDR1 is KGHSH and CDR2 LQKENI. CDR3 length: 15 amino acids. CDR3 loop: CASSPPVGGTQKQYF. In DNA form, the CDR3 reads TGTGCCAGCTCACCACCGGTTGGGGGCACTCAAAAGCAGTACTTC.

In its sample, this clone was seen once. V gene TRBV21-1 combines with J gene TRBJ2-7; the tabulated D call, TRBD1, remains unverified against the DNA. TRBV21-1 is a documented pseudogene. The CDR3 consists of 15 residues. The CDR3 DNA sequence: TGTGCCAGCAGCCCCACCCGGGACAGGGGGCACGAGCAGTACTTC. Amino acids: CASSPTRDRGHEQYF.

The gene calls are TRBV4-2 and TRBJ2-7, with 10 bases aligning to TRBD2. The CDR3 totals 19 residues. Germline CDR1 reads LGHNA; CDR2 reads YNFKEQ. V shed 0 bases, J shed 4 bases, and the junction held 15 bases outside the gene matches. CDR3 amino acids: CASSQEAASGSPWAYEQYF. CDR3 bases: TGTGCCAGCAGCCAAGAGGCGGCTAGCGGGAGTCCATGGGCTTACGAGCAGTACTTC.

This chain uses TRBV21-1 with TRBJ1-3; the tabulated D call, TRBD1, remains unverified against the DNA. TRBV21-1 is termed a pseudogene. This CDR3 contains 18 residues. In nucleotides, the CDR3 is TGTGCCAGCAGCAAAAGGGCCACAGGGGGCGCTTCTGGAAACACCATATATTTT. It translates to CASSKRATGGASGNTIYF.

The CDR3 bases are TGTGCCACCAGCAGGGGACTCGAAGCCAAAAACATTCAGTACTTC. Translation gives CATSRGLEAKNIQYF. The chain has TRBV15 and TRBJ2-4, with D perhaps TRBD2 (6 bases). This CDR3 is built from 15 residues. Trimming pared 3 bases from V and 0 bases from J, leaving 9 bases between. CDR1 LNHNV and CDR2 YYDKDF come from the germline V gene (reference sequence).

DNA for the CDR3: TGTGCCAGCAGCCTTTTAGCGGGGGGATCCTACGAGCAGTACTTC. Its protein product is CASSLLAGGSYEQYF. The genes are TRBV4-2 and TRBJ2-7, with 10 bases matching TRBD2. The V and J ends lost 4 bases and 1 base, in that order; junction bases with no gene match: 4. This CDR3 has 15 amino acids. CDR1 and CDR2 from the germline V gene are LGHNA and YNFKEQ.

J is TRBJ1-4 and V is TRBV2; 7 bases are shared with TRBD1. The CDR3 length is 15 residues. Unmatched junction bases numbered 3, after V lost 2 bases and J lost 3 bases. CDR1 and CDR2 from the germline V gene are SNHLY and FYNNEI. CDR3 amino acids: CASSEQGVANEKLFF. The DNA for the CDR3 is TGTGCCAGCAGTGAACAGGGGGTAGCTAATGAAAAACTGTTTTTT.

V and J are TRBV21-1 and TRBJ2-1; the table's D call, TRBD2, has no DNA check behind it. TRBV21-1 is annotated as a pseudogene. CDR3 size: 18 residues. CDR3 residues: CASSHDKWSCVSINEQFF. Here the CDR3 DNA reads TGTGCCAGCTCGCATGATAAATGGTCTTGCGTGTCTATCAATGAGCAGTTCTTC.

The chain links TRBV28 to TRBJ1-3; 7 nucleotides align to TRBD1. This CDR3 has 13 amino acids. Losses at the gene ends were 6 bases for V and 3 bases for J; bases not matched to a gene: 2. In germline, CDR1 is MDHEN, CDR2 SYDVKM. The CDR3 spells CASRQGSGNTIYF. The CDR3 DNA reads TGTGCCAGCAGACAGGGGAGTGGAAACACCATATATTTT.

This chain links TRBV6-5 with TRBJ1-4, with D maybe TRBD1 (5 bases). The CDR3 extends over 13 amino acids. V lost 0 bases and J 8 bases, leaving 7 bases between the germline ends. Germline CDR1 reads MNHEY; CDR2 reads SVGAGI. This chain's CDR3 is CASSYSSGEKLFF. The CDR3 nucleotides read TGTGCCAGCAGTTACTCATCAGGGGAAAAACTGTTTTTT.

This sequence joins TRBV18 and TRBJ1-4, with D tentatively TRBD1 (6 bases). V dropped 6 bases and J dropped 11 bases, with 10 bases sitting between them. From germline, CDR1 is KGHSH and CDR2 LQKENI. The CDR3 totals 11 residues. This chain's CDR3 is CASSEGGKLFF. Written as DNA, the CDR3 is TGTGCCAGCTCGGAAGGGGGTAAACTGTTTTTT.